The T cell receptor beta chain under discussion was sequenced for a study of PD-1 blockade in classical Hodgkin lymphoma. Study-level results: Newly diagnosed patients had baseline TCR diversity that was reportedly lower than that of healthy donors. Causes of the repertoire differences remain undefined, possibly disease activity or prior therapy.

With regard to this clone: What it recognizes is unknown.

The time point was: newly diagnosed, previously untreated cHL patient sample. CD8+ T cell isolation from thawed PBMCs was performed by magnetic negative selection. The authors compared against newly diagnosed, untreated classical Hodgkin lymphoma PBMCs. TCRdb's table, derived via immunoSEQ multiplex PCR, lists solely in-frame clones and lacks some. The sample consists of 23,000 or so clones, approximately 90% of them appearing once. Per the germline V gene, CDR1 is SGDLS and CDR2 is YYNGEE. This CDR3 contains 14 residues. J was trimmed by 10 bases and V by 4 bases; bases with no gene match: 4. The sequence derives from a human donor with classical Hodgkin lymphoma. The sequenced sample consisted of CD8+ T cells from blood. The V call is TRBV9, the J call TRBJ1-6; 11 nucleotides line up with TRBD1. As DNA, the CDR3 is TGTGCCAGCAGCTTGGGACAGGGGGACTCACCCCTCCACTTT. It translates to CASSLGQGDSPLHF.